This TCR beta chain appears in the sequencing data of a study of T cell responses to AZD1222 COVID-19 vaccine. At the level of the study: Analysis merged second doses at about 4 or about 12 weeks. Findings and limits, study-wide: Reportedly, close to half of spike-specific TCRs are directed against unmutated variant regions.

Trimming took 2 bases from V and 8 from J; bases not matched to a gene: 3. Germline V CDR1 and CDR2: SGHTA, FQGTGA. This CDR3 comprises 13 residues. Sequencing used immunoSEQ multiplex PCR; TCRdb keeps in-frame clones, though not all of them. The sample consists of over 150,000 clones, under 95% of them appearing once. In this sample, this clone turned up once. Its antigen remains unknown. This clonotype originated in an adult in good health. Sample: peripheral blood, taken on day 0 of AZD1222 vaccination. The chain employs TRBV7-3 and TRBJ1-2; TRBD1 matches at 9 bases. Here the CDR3 reads CASSLGTGKGYTF. CDR3 nucleotides: TGTGCCAGCAGCTTAGGGACAGGGAAAGGCTACACCTTC.